Listed below are T cell receptor beta chains from one sample, sequenced in a study of a mutant IDH1 vaccine in newly diagnosed glioma. Produced via immunoSEQ multiplex PCR; TCRdb's table is partial and in-frame only. The sample has about 56,000 clones; around 85% are singletons. The antigens these receptors bind are not known. The starting material was PBMCs, obtained from a glioma patient whose treatment included an IDH1 peptide vaccine. These receptors all come from a man aged 40-49 years with glioma. CDR3s include the opening cysteine and the closing phenylalanine or tryptophan. D genes are given only for firm matches. Clone sizes are given selectively: once, few, many, or a class where the clone is expanded.

j_call clone_size d_call v_call cdr3_aa cdr3_nt
TRBJ2-3 few - TRBV13 CASSFSERVGVTDTQYF TGTGCCAGCAGTTTCTCCGAGCGGGTGGGGGTCACAGATACGCAGTATTTT
TRBJ2-5 - - TRBV5-1 CASRTAIGETQYF TGCGCCAGCAGGACAGCTATCGGAGAGACCCAGTACTTC
TRBJ2-7 few TRBD1 TRBV4-1 CASSQVTTGASEQYF TGCGCCAGCAGCCAAGTGACGACAGGGGCTTCCGAGCAGTACTTC
TRBJ2-7 once - TRBV6-5 CASRDGWVTYEQYF TGTGCCAGCAGAGACGGTTGGGTTACCTACGAGCAGTACTTC
TRBJ2-7 - - TRBV6-6 CASSVLYEQYF TGTGCCAGCAGTGTCCTCTACGAGCAGTACTTC
TRBJ1-1 - - TRBV5-1 CASSLSRGREAFF TGCGCCAGCAGCTTGTCAAGAGGACGGGAAGCTTTCTTT
TRBJ1-1 - TRBD1 TRBV7-2 CASSGGQGVISAFF TGTGCCAGCAGTGGGGGACAGGGGGTGATATCGGCTTTCTTT
TRBJ2-5 once - TRBV9 CASSATRGVIETQYF TGTGCCAGCAGCGCAACTAGGGGAGTTATCGAGACCCAGTACTTC
TRBJ2-5 - TRBD2 TRBV5-1 CASSLGASGSETQYF TGCGCCAGCAGCTTGGGGGCTAGCGGGAGTGAGACCCAGTACTTC
TRBJ2-5 once - TRBV6-5 CASSYSTSVGQETQYF TGTGCCAGCAGTTACTCGACTTCAGTGGGCCAAGAGACCCAGTACTTC
TRBJ1-2 - - TRBV28 CASSFRGRSMFGYTF TGTGCCAGCAGTTTTCGGGGCAGGAGTATGTTCGGCTACACCTTC
TRBJ2-1 - - TRBV5-1 CASSLGGGGPNEQFF TGCGCCAGCAGCTTGGGGGGTGGGGGACCGAATGAGCAGTTCTTC
TRBJ2-7 once TRBD1 TRBV6-5 CASSFLQGLIYEQYF TGTGCCAGCAGTTTCCTACAGGGGTTAATTTACGAGCAGTACTTC
TRBJ2-7 once TRBD1 TRBV18 CASSPGTGAYEQYF TGTGCCAGCTCACCTGGGACAGGGGCCTACGAGCAGTACTTC
TRBJ1-5 - - TRBV19 CASRVSGRGGYQPQHF TGTGCCAGTAGGGTCTCGGGTCGGGGTGGATACCAGCCCCAGCATTTT
TRBJ2-7 - - TRBV9 CLSYGGGSYEQYF TGTCTCTCCTACGGGGGAGGCTCCTACGAGCAGTACTTC
TRBJ1-2 - - TRBV9 CASSVEPEEGYTF TGTGCCAGCAGCGTAGAACCGGAGGAGGGCTACACCTTC
TRBJ2-7 - TRBD1 TRBV14 CASSRMDRARDEQYF TGTGCCAGCAGCCGAATGGACAGGGCGCGCGACGAGCAGTACTTC
TRBJ2-7 few - TRBV19 CASSIDKFYEQYF TGTGCCAGTAGTATAGATAAGTTCTACGAGCAGTACTTC
TRBJ2-7 - TRBD1 TRBV6-5 CASSLQGTHEQYF TGTGCCAGCAGCCTACAGGGGACCCACGAGCAGTACTTC
TRBJ1-2 - - TRBV5-1 CASSLGEPANYGYTF TGCGCCAGCAGCTTGGGGGAGCCAGCTAACTATGGCTACACCTTC
TRBJ1-2 - - TRBV27 CASSPGTGYGYTF TGTGCCAGCAGCCCCGGGACTGGCTATGGCTACACCTTC
TRBJ2-2 - TRBD2 TRBV5-1 CASSLDIGRGGTGELFF TGCGCCAGCAGCTTGGATATCGGGAGGGGAGGTACCGGGGAGCTGTTTTTT
TRBJ2-7 - - TRBV27 CASSTAGADYEQYF TGTGCCAGCAGTACGGCCGGGGCAGACTACGAGCAGTACTTC
TRBJ2-1 - - TRBV4-1 CASSIYSGTLNNEQFF TGCGCCAGCAGCATATACTCCGGGACACTGAACAATGAGCAGTTCTTC
TRBJ1-5 - - TRBV28 CATLSGSMVFQPQHF TGTGCCACCCTCAGTGGCTCGATGGTGTTCCAGCCCCAGCATTTT
TRBJ2-7 - TRBD2 TRBV19 CASKTSGGSYEQYF TGTGCCAGTAAGACTAGCGGGGGTTCCTACGAGCAGTACTTC
TRBJ2-5 - - TRBV14 CASRTSGFQETQYF TGTGCCAGCAGGACCTCAGGGTTCCAAGAGACCCAGTACTTC
TRBJ1-4 - TRBD1 TRBV9 CASIHVDGTGRDNEKLFF TGTGCCAGCATCCATGTTGACGGGACAGGGAGGGATAATGAAAAACTGTTTTTT
TRBJ1-1 few TRBD1 TRBV19 CATGQLNTEAFF TGTGCCACGGGACAGCTGAACACTGAAGCTTTCTTT
TRBJ2-1 - - TRBV7-9 CASSISYYNEQFF TGTGCCAGCAGTATAAGCTACTACAATGAGCAGTTCTTC
TRBJ2-1 - - TRBV15 CATSTVGAPNEQFF TGTGCCACCAGCACCGTGGGGGCCCCCAATGAGCAGTTCTTC
TRBJ1-1 - - TRBV5-6 CASSAPTRDEAFF TGTGCCAGCAGCGCGCCCACGCGGGATGAAGCTTTCTTT
TRBJ1-1 - - TRBV7-9 CASSHYRETTEAFF TGTGCCAGCAGTCACTACCGGGAGACCACTGAAGCTTTCTTT
TRBJ2-7 few TRBD1 TRBV27 CASSLDRGSEQYF TGTGCCAGCAGTCTGGACAGGGGTTCCGAGCAGTACTTC
TRBJ1-5 - - TRBV7-8 CASSSPLGNQPQHF TGTGCCAGCAGTTCACCCCTGGGCAATCAGCCCCAGCATTTT
TRBJ2-2 - - TRBV11-2 CASSLGGAWTGELFF TGTGCCAGCAGCTTGGGGGGGGCTTGGACCGGGGAGCTGTTTTTT
TRBJ2-7 - TRBD1 TRBV2 CASSEEGQGAYEQYF TGTGCCAGCAGTGAAGAGGGACAGGGGGCCTACGAGCAGTACTTC
TRBJ1-3 - TRBD1 TRBV19 CASRETGGTGNTIYF TGTGCCAGTAGGGAAACAGGGGGCACTGGAAACACCATATATTTT
TRBJ2-7 - TRBD2 TRBV18 CASSPGGNPYEQYF TGTGCCAGCTCACCCGGGGGGAACCCCTACGAGCAGTACTTC
TRBJ2-7 once - TRBV5-4 CASSFGGTYEQYF TGTGCCAGCAGCTTCGGCGGGACCTACGAGCAGTACTTC
TRBJ2-6 - - TRBV19 CASSPGQGANVLTF TGTGCCAGTAGTCCAGGGCAAGGGGCCAACGTCCTGACTTTC
TRBJ1-3 - - TRBV10-1 CATQGNTIYF TGCGCCACACAGGGAAACACCATATATTTT
TRBJ2-1 - - TRBV5-4 CASSLTALSYNEQFF TGTGCCAGCAGCTTGACAGCACTCTCCTACAATGAGCAGTTCTTC
TRBJ2-7 once TRBD1 TRBV18 CASSTGQGNYEQYF TGTGCCAGCTCAACCGGACAGGGAAACTACGAGCAGTACTTC
TRBJ2-3 - - TRBV4-1 CASSQTISDTQYF TGCGCCAGCAGCCAGACGATATCAGATACGCAGTATTTT
TRBJ2-7 - - TRBV5-1 CASSEGTSVGYEQYF TGCGCCAGCAGCGAAGGGACCTCAGTGGGGTACGAGCAGTACTTC
TRBJ2-2 - TRBD2 TRBV19 CASSILAAAAGELFF TGTGCCAGTAGTATCCTAGCGGCAGCAGCCGGGGAGCTGTTTTTT
TRBJ1-2 - TRBD1 TRBV28 CASRSGGQGEGYTF TGTGCCAGCAGGAGCGGCGGACAGGGAGAAGGCTACACCTTC
TRBJ1-5 once TRBD1 TRBV6-7 CASSRGDRGSRGNQPQHF TGTGCCAGCAGTAGGGGGGACAGGGGGAGTAGGGGCAATCAGCCCCAGCATTTT